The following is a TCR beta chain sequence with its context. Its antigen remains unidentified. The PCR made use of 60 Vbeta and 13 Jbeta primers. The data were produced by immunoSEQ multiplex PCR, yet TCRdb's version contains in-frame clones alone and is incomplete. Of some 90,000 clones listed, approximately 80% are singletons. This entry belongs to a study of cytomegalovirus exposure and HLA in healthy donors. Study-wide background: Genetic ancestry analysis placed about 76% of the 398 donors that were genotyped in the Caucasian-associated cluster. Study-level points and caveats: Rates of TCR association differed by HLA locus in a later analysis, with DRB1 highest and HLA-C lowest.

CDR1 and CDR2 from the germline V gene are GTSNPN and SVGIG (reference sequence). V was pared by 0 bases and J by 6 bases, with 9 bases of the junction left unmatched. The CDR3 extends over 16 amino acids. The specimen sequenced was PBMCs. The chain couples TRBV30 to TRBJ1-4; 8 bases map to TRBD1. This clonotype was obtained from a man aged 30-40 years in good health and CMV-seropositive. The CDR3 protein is CAWSVLSGQVDEKLFF. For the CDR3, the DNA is TGTGCCTGGAGTGTATTATCGGGACAGGTCGATGAAAAACTGTTTTTT.